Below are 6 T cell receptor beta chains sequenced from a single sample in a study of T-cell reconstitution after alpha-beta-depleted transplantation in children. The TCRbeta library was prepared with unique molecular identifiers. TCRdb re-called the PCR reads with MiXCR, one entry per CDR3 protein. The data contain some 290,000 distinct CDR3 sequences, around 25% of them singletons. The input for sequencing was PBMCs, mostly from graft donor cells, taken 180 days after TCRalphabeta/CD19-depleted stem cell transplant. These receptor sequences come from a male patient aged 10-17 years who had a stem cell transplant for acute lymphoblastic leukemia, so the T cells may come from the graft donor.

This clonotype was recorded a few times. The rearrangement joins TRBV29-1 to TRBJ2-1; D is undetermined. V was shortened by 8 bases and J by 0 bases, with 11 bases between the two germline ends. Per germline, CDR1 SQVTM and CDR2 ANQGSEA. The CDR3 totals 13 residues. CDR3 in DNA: TGCAGCTTTTGGACCCTCTCCTACAATGAGCAGTTCTTC. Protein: CSFWTLSYNEQFF.

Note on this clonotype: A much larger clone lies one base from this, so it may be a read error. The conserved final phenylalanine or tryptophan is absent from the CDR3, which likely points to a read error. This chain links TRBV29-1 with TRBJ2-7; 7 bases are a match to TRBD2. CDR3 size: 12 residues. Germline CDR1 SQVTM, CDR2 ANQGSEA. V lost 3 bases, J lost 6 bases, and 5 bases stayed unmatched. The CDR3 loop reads CSVDCPGGEQYL. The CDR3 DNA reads TGCAGCGTTGACTGTCCGGGAGGCGAGCAGTACTTA.

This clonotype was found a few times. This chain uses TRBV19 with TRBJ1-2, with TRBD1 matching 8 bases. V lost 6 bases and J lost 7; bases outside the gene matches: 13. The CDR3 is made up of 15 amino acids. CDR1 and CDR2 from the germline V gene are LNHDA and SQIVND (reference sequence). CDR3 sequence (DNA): TGTGCCAGTAGGAAGACCCCCGGACAGGGAGGTGGCTACACCTTC. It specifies CASRKTPGQGGGYTF. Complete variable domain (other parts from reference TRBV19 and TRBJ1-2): DGGITQSPKYLFRKEGQNVTLSCEQNLNHDAMYWYRQDPGQGLRLIYYSQIVNDFQKGDIAEGYSVSREKKESFPLTVTSAQKNPTAFYLCASRKTPGQGGGYTFGSGTRLTVV.

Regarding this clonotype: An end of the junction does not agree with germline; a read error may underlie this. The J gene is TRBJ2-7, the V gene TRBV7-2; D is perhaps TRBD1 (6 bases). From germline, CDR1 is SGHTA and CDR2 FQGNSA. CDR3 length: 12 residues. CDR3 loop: CASSPQGFNQFF. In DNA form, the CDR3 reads TGTGCCAGCAGCCCACAGGGTTTTAATCAATTCTTC.

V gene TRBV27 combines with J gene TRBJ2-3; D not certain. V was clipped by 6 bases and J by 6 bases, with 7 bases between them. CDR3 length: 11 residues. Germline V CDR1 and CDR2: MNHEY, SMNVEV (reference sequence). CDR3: CASRAWDTQYF. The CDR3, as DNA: TGTGCCAGCAGGGCGTGGGATACGCAGTATTTT.

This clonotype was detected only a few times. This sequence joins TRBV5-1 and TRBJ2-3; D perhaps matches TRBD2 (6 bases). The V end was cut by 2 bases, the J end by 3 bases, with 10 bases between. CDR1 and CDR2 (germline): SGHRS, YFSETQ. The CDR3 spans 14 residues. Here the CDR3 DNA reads TGCGCCAGCAGCTTCGGTAGCGGAACAGATACGCAGTATTTT. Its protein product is CASSFGSGTDTQYF.